The source of this T cell receptor beta chain is a study of identical twins. This CDR3 is built from 16 residues. Germline assignment: CDR1 SNHLY and CDR2 FYNNEI. Unmatched junction bases numbered 3, after V lost 6 bases and J lost 0 bases. The sample holds a few counts of this clonotype. TCRdb itself ran the 5' RACE reads through MiXCR, one entry per CDR3 protein. The table has 350,000 to 600,000 distinct CDR3 sequences, 11% to 15% seen once; the top ten hold over 0.5%. This sample was shared with a second study, whose subject was yellow fever vaccine responses in identical twins.

This TCR came from a young woman in good health. The sequencing input was CD4+ T cells sorted from blood. This chain uses TRBV2 with TRBJ2-6; 9 bases fit TRBD1. DNA for the CDR3: TGTGCCAGCAGAAGGGACAGGGCCTCTGGGGCCAACGTCCTGACTTTC. Amino acids: CASRRDRASGANVLTF.